This T cell receptor beta chain was recovered during a study of cytomegalovirus exposure and HLA in healthy donors. Study-level results: Cytomegalovirus-associated TCR beta chains were listed, numbering roughly 150. Cytomegalovirus status was reportedly diagnosed by the classifier with high specificity and sensitivity. That first-cohort TCR clusters tended to co-occur in the approximately 110 validation repertoires was found in a later analysis.

The donors belonged to the roughly 110-subject validation cohort, separate from the roughly 700-subject first cohort. Data came from immunoSEQ multiplex PCR; TCRdb stores just in-frame clones and leaves some out. The table has fewer than 120,000 clones, around 87% seen once. V dropped 7 bases and J dropped 3; count of bases not matched to a gene: 8. CDR1 and CDR2 from the germline V gene are MNHEY and SVGAGI. The CDR3 is 15 residues long. To note about this clone: Its antigen is not identified.

The sample taken for sequencing was PBMCs. J is TRBJ1-5 and V is TRBV6-5; 8 positions agree with TRBD1. The sequence was collected from a woman aged 25 to 39 in good health and CMV-seropositive. In DNA, the CDR3 is TGTGCCAGCAAAGAAACAGGGGGGATCAATCAGCCCCAGCATTTT. Its translation: CASKETGGINQPQHF.